The entry that follows covers one TCR beta chain sequence. The antigen remains unidentified. Time point reported: after dendritic cell vaccination, including at tumor progression/relapse. This sample stems from a study of glioma-infiltrating T cells after dendritic cell vaccination. Study background: Autologous tumor lysate-pulsed dendritic cell vaccination was given between the early 2000s and the early 2010s.

Study conclusions and caveats: Few patients contributed both blood and tumor specimens.

Amplification used 60 V beta primers and 13 J beta primers. Repertoires were generated with immunoSEQ multiplex PCR, while TCRdb's copy carries only in-frame clones and drops some. The sample holds approximately 46,000 clones, over 75% seen once. CDR3 length equals 13 residues. The V end was cut by 5 bases, the J end by 2 bases, with 10 bases between. Germline assignment: CDR1 SGHDT and CDR2 YYEEEE. The gene calls are TRBV5-6 and TRBJ1-2; D ambiguous. The source material was blood, sampled after dendritic cell vaccination. The source is a human donor with glioblastoma. CDR3 bases: TGTGCCAGCAGTTGGGAGGGAAACTATGGCTACACCTTC. Its translation: CASSWEGNYGYTF.